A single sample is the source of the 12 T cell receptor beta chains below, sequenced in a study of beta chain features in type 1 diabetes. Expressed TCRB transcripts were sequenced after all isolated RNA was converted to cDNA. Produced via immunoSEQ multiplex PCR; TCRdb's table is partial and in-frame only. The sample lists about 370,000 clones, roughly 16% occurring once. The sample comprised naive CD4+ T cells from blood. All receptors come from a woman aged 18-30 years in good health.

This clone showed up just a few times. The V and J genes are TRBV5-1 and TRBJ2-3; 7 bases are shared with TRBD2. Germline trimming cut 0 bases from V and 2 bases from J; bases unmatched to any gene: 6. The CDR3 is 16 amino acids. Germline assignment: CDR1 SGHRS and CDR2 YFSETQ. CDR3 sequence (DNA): TGCGCCAGCAGCTTGGGGGACTACATCTTCACAGATACGCAGTATTTT. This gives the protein CASSLGDYIFTDTQYF.

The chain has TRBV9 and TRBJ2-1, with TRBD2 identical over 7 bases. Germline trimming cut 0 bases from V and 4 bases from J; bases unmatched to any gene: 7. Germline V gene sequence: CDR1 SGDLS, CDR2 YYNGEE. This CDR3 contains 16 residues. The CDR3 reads CASSVGGGRVYNEQFF. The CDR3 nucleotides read TGTGCCAGCAGCGTAGGGGGAGGGAGGGTGTACAATGAGCAGTTCTTC.

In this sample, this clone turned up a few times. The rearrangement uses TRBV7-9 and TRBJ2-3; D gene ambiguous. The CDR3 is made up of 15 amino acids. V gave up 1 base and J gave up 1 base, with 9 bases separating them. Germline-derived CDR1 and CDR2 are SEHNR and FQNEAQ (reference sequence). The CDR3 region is CASSLDAQGTDTQYF. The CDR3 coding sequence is TGTGCCAGCAGCTTAGATGCGCAGGGCACAGATACGCAGTATTTT.

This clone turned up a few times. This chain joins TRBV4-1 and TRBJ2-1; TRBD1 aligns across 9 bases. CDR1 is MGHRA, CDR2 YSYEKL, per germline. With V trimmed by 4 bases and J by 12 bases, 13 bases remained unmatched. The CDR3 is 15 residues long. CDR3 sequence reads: CASSRGQGLGYWQFF. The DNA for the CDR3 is TGCGCCAGCAGCCGCGGACAGGGGCTAGGGTATTGGCAGTTCTTC.

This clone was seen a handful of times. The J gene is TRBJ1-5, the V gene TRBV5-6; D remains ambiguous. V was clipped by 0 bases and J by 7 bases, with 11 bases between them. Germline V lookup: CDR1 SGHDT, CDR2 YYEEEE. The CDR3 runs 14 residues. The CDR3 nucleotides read TGTGCCAGCAGCTTGGGGGAGGTAAGGCAGCCCCAGCATTTT. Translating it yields CASSLGEVRQPQHF. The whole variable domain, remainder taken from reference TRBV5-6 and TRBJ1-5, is DAGVTQSPTHLIKTRGQQVTLRCSPKSGHDTVSWYQQALGQGPQFIFQYYEEEERQRGNFPDRFSGHQFPNYSSELNVNALLLGDSALYLCASSLGEVRQPQHFGDGTRLSIL.

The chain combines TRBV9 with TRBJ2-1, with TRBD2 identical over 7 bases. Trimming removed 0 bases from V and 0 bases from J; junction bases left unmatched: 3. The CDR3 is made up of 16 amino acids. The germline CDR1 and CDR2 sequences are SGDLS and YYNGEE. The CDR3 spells CASSVARESSYNEQFF. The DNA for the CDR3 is TGTGCCAGCAGCGTAGCGCGGGAGAGCTCCTACAATGAGCAGTTCTTC.

The CDR3 bases are TGTGCCACCAGCTCCAGACAGGCGAATCAGCCCCAGCATTTT. Its protein product is CATSSRQANQPQHF. V usage is TRBV15 and J usage is TRBJ1-5; TRBD1 might be the D (6 bases). Germline V gene sequence: CDR1 LNHNV, CDR2 YYDKDF (reference sequence). This CDR3 region has 14 residues. V dropped 5 bases and J dropped 4 bases, with 12 bases sitting between them.

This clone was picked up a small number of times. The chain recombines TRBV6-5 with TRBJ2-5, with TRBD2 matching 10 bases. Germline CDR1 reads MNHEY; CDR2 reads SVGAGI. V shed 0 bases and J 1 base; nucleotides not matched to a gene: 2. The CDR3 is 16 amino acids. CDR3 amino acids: CASSYSPSGSQETQYF. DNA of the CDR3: TGTGCCAGCAGTTACTCGCCTAGCGGGAGCCAAGAGACCCAGTACTTC.

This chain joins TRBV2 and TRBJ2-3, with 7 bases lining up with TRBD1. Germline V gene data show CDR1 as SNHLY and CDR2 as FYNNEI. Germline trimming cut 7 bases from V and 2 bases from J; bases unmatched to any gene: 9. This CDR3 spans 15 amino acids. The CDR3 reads CASKARQGSTDTQYF. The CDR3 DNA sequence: TGTGCCAGCAAAGCGCGACAGGGATCCACAGATACGCAGTATTTT. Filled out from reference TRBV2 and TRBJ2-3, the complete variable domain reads EPEVTQTPSHQVTQMGQEVILRCVPISNHLYFYWYRQILGQKVEFLVSFYNNEISEKSEIFDDQFSVERPDGSNFTLKIRSTKLEDSAMYFCASKARQGSTDTQYFGPGTRLTVL.

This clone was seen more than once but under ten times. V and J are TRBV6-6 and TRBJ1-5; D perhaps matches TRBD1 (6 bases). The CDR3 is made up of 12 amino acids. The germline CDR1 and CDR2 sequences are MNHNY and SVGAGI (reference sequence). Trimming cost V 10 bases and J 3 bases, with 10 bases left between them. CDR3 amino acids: CAIQGPNQPQHF. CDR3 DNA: TGTGCCATCCAGGGGCCCAATCAGCCCCAGCATTTT.

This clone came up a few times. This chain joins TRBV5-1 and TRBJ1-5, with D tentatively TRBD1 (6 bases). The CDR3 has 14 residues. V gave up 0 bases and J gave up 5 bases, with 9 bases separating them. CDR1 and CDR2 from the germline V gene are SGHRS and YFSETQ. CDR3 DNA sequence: TGCGCCAGCAGCTTGGAGGGGGGGTATCAGCCCCAGCATTTT. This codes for CASSLEGGYQPQHF.

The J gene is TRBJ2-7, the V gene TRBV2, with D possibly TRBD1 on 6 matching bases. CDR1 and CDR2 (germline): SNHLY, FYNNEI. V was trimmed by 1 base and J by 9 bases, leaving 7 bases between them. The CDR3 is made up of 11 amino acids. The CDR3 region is CASSEGGPQYF. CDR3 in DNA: TGTGCCAGCAGTGAAGGGGGGCCGCAGTACTTC.